The present entry profiles one T cell receptor (beta chain) with its context. The antigen is unknown. This specimen comes from a study of Tregs in tolerant kidney transplant recipients. Regarding the study as a whole: Changing PCR primers prevented nucleotide comparison between some patients' samples. This study did not directly address biological reproducibility. The most relevant donor-specific Treg TCRbeta repertoire apparently came from expansion with activated donor B cells.

CD4+CD25+CD127- Tregs, CD4+CD25- non-Tregs, CD4 and CD8 cells were sorted. TCRdb's table, derived via immunoSEQ multiplex PCR, lists solely in-frame clones and lacks some. The sample includes roughly 66,000 clones, 92% seen only once; the top ten take over 9.5%. The V gene end was trimmed by 5 bases and the J gene end by 5 bases; junction bases not matched to a gene: 9. The CDR3 loop spans 15 amino acids. CDR1 SGHTA and CDR2 FQGTGA come from the germline V gene. The sample consisted of CD8+ T cells from blood, taken before the transplant. The chain has TRBV7-3 and TRBJ2-7, with 10 bases matching TRBD2. This TCR was sampled from a human donor who received a combined kidney and bone marrow transplant. The DNA for the CDR3 is TGTGCCAGCAGCCTAAACCTCGGGACTAGCGACGAGCAGTACTTC. It is translated as CASSLNLGTSDEQYF.